This passage covers 27 T cell receptor beta chains from one sample sequenced in a study of early T cells in non-severe SARS-CoV-2 infection. TCRdb reprocessed the 5' RACE reads via MiXCR and lists one record per CDR3 protein. This sample has some 40,000 distinct CDR3 sequences, with 5% to 6% found just once. Sequencing used whole blood, obtained at baseline. The source of these receptors is an adult who was a healthcare worker with PCR-confirmed SARS-CoV-2 infection or an uninfected control (not recorded which).

This clonotype is medium-sized by share. The genes are TRBV5-1 and TRBJ2-3, with TRBD2 identical over 12 bases. Trimming cost V 3 bases and J 6 bases; bases outside gene matches: 5. CDR1 and CDR2 from the germline V gene are SGHRS and YFSETQ. The length of the CDR3 is 15 residues. The chain's CDR3 is CASSYRTSGKDTQYF. The CDR3 nucleotides read TGCGCCAGCAGCTATCGGACTAGCGGGAAGGATACGCAGTATTTT.

This clonotype has a count of ten or more. The chain is built from TRBV6-4 and TRBJ1-4; D is unresolved. The length of the CDR3 is 14 residues. Between the trimmed V and J ends, which lost 0 bases and 5 bases, there was a span of 7 bases. CDR1 and CDR2 from the germline V gene are MRHNA and SNTAGT. In DNA, the CDR3 is TGTGCCAGCAGTGACTCGGTCCTGAATGAAAAACTGTTTTTT. This sequence encodes CASSDSVLNEKLFF.

The rearrangement links TRBV27 to TRBJ2-1, with 8 positions matching TRBD1. Per germline, CDR1 MNHEY and CDR2 SMNVEV (reference sequence). The J segment lost 2 bases and the V segment lost 6 bases, leaving 3 bases of the junction unmatched. This CDR3 is built from 14 residues. The CDR3 is CASRQGAAYNEQFF. The CDR3 bases are TGTGCCAGCAGGCAGGGGGCCGCCTACAATGAGCAGTTCTTC.

The V gene is TRBV6-1, the J gene TRBJ2-1; 11 bases map to TRBD2. Germline assignment: CDR1 MNHNS and CDR2 SASEGT. The CDR3 is made up of 17 amino acids. V shed 6 bases and J 7 bases; nucleotides not matched to a gene: 14. The CDR3 nucleotides are TGTGCCAGCAGGTCCACCGCAGGACTAGCGGGTGGAAATGAGCAGTTCTTC. Amino acid sequence: CASRSTAGLAGGNEQFF.

This clonotype was counted many times. The rearrangement joins TRBV12-3 or TRBV12-4 to TRBJ1-5; TRBD1 agrees at 8 bases. The V gene end was trimmed by 6 bases and the J gene end by 4 bases; junction bases not matched to a gene: 11. This CDR3 contains 16 residues. The DNA for the CDR3 is TGTGCCAGCAGCCCGGCGGGACAGGTCGGAAATCAGCCCCAGCATTTT. The encoded protein is CASSPAGQVGNQPQHF.

In this sample, this clonotype turned up many times. The chain has TRBV30 and TRBJ1-5; a possible D gene is TRBD1 (5 bases). This CDR3 is built from 16 residues. Trimming removed 2 bases at V and 4 bases at J, with 18 bases between. CDR1 is GTSNPN and CDR2 is SVGIG in the germline V gene (reference sequence). This CDR3 reads CAWSQGPGPRNQPQHF. CDR3 in DNA: TGTGCCTGGAGTCAGGGACCGGGACCCCGGAATCAGCCCCAGCATTTT.

Comment on this clonotype: A junction end diverges from the germline sequence, so it may reflect a read error. This chain links TRBV11-3 with TRBJ2-2; weak D call: TRBD2 (6 bases). This CDR3 comprises 15 residues. Per germline, CDR1 SGHNT and CDR2 YENEEA. CDR3 sequence reads: CASSLDLANTGELFF. Written as DNA, the CDR3 is TGTGCCAGCAGCTTAGATCTAGCGAATACCGGGGAGCTGTTTTTT.

This clonotype appeared a few times. The V gene is TRBV20-1, the J gene TRBJ2-1, with 7 bases matching TRBD2. V was clipped by 0 bases and J by 2 bases; unmatched bases: 4. Germline-derived CDR1 and CDR2 are DFQATT and SNEGSKA (reference sequence). The CDR3 covers 15 residues. CDR3 loop: CSARDREGPYNEQFF. The CDR3, as DNA: TGCAGTGCTAGAGACAGGGAGGGCCCCTACAATGAGCAGTTCTTC.

This clonotype was seen only a few times. This sequence joins TRBV20-1 and TRBJ2-5; D is undetermined. The germline CDR1 and CDR2 sequences are DFQATT and SNEGSKA (reference sequence). There are 14 residues in the CDR3. The germline V and J ends were trimmed by 0 bases and 7 bases, with 15 bases remaining between them. CDR3: CSARDRTLQWTQYF. DNA for the CDR3: TGCAGTGCTAGAGATCGTACCTTACAGTGGACCCAGTACTTC.

This clonotype was seen repeatedly, ten times or more. J is TRBJ2-3 and V is TRBV20-1, with D possibly being TRBD2 (5 bases). V was cut by 6 bases and J by 4 bases, with 11 bases left in between. This CDR3 region has 12 residues. CDR1 and CDR2 from the germline V gene are DFQATT and SNEGSKA (reference sequence). The CDR3 here is CSASLAPDTQYF. CDR3 bases: TGCAGTGCGAGCCTAGCACCAGATACGCAGTATTTT.

This clonotype showed up many times. The chain recombines TRBV5-6 with TRBJ2-3, with 7 bases matching TRBD2. The CDR3 is 15 amino acids. The V and J ends lost 1 base and 1 base, in that order; junction bases with no gene match: 3. From germline, CDR1 is SGHDT and CDR2 YYEEEE. CDR3 sequence: CASSLPAGRTDTQYF. CDR3 in DNA: TGTGCCAGCAGCTTGCCAGCGGGGCGCACAGATACGCAGTATTTT.

The chain uses TRBV20-1 and TRBJ2-3, with 7 bases aligning to TRBD1. This CDR3 contains 14 residues. The V segment lost 4 bases and the J segment 4 bases; nucleotides outside the gene matches: 8. Germline lookup yields CDR1 DFQATT and CDR2 SNEGSKA (reference sequence). The DNA of the CDR3 is TGCAGTGCTACGGACAGGTATAGGGCAGATACGCAGTATTTT. Amino acid sequence: CSATDRYRADTQYF.

This clonotype was counted many times. The V call is TRBV10-3, the J call TRBJ1-3; D might be TRBD1 (5 bases). The CDR3 is made up of 16 amino acids. Germline lookup yields CDR1 ENHRY and CDR2 SYGVKD. The V gene lost 2 bases and the J gene lost 6 bases, with 17 bases spanning the gap. The CDR3 DNA sequence: TGTGCCATCAGTGAGCCCCGGGGGGATGGAGAAAACACCATATATTTT. Amino acids: CAISEPRGDGENTIYF.

This clonotype came up many times. The rearrangement joins TRBV5-1 to TRBJ2-5, with TRBD2 matching 8 bases. The CDR3 runs to 16 residues. V was pared by 5 bases and J by 2 bases, with 11 bases of the junction left unmatched. CDR1 is SGHRS and CDR2 is YFSETQ in the germline V gene. As DNA, the CDR3 is TGCGCCAGCAGAGGGAGGATAGCGGGATCACAAGAGACCCAGTACTTC. Its protein is CASRGRIAGSQETQYF. The entire variable domain, with the rest obtained from reference TRBV5-1 and TRBJ2-5, is as follows: KAGVTQTPRYLIKTRGQQVTLSCSPISGHRSVSWYQQTPGQGLQFLFEYFSETQRNKGNFPGRFSGRQFSNSRSEMNVSTLELGDSALYLCASRGRIAGSQETQYFGPGTRLLVL.

This clonotype occurred many times. A much larger clonotype is one base distant, so this may be a read error. The chain joins TRBV6-2 or TRBV6-3 to TRBJ2-3; D is unresolved. Germline assignment: CDR1 MNHEY and CDR2 SVGEGT. The CDR3 contains 16 residues. The V gene lost 5 bases and the J gene lost 2 bases, with 17 bases spanning the gap. The CDR3, as DNA: TGTGCCAGCAGTGCTCTCGGCAGAACTAACACAGATACGCAGTATTTT. Amino acid sequence: CASSALGRTNTDTQYF.

This clonotype was counted at least ten times. V and J are TRBV5-1 and TRBJ2-7; D is uncertain. CDR3 length: 19 amino acids. V lost 0 bases and J 0 bases, leaving 22 bases between the germline ends. Germline CDR1 and CDR2: SGHRS and YFSETQ. Here the CDR3 reads CASSLVMISATRSSYEQYF. Written as DNA, the CDR3 is TGCGCCAGCAGCTTGGTGATGATATCCGCTACTCGGAGCTCCTACGAGCAGTACTTC.

This clonotype was detected many times. The V gene is TRBV7-9, the J gene TRBJ1-1; D ambiguous. Trimming shortened V by 3 bases and J by 3 bases, and 14 bases separated the two germline ends. The germline V gene has CDR1 SEHNR and CDR2 FQNEAQ (reference sequence). The CDR3 contains 15 residues. Here the CDR3 DNA reads TGTGCCAGCAGCTTCATCGTGGTATCGGACACTGAAGCTTTCTTT. Protein product: CASSFIVVSDTEAFF.

The chain employs TRBV20-1 and TRBJ2-7, with TRBD2 matching over 11 bases. CDR3 length: 14 amino acids. Germline CDR1 is DFQATT and CDR2 is SNEGSKA (reference sequence). V shed 4 bases and J 5 bases; nucleotides not matched to a gene: 7. CDR3 in amino acids: CSATLAGGPDEQYV. CDR3 DNA: TGCAGTGCTACATTAGCGGGAGGGCCGGACGAGCAGTACGTC.

This clonotype has at least ten counts. V is TRBV19 and J is TRBJ2-1; D ambiguous. This CDR3 spans 15 amino acids. The V gene lost 3 bases and the J gene lost 5 bases, with 14 bases spanning the gap. The germline gives CDR1 LNHDA, CDR2 SQIVND (reference sequence). The CDR3 DNA reads TGTGCCAGTAGTATTGTCCAGAGCAGACACAATGAGCAGTTCTTC. This sequence encodes CASSIVQSRHNEQFF.

This chain connects TRBV29-1 to TRBJ1-1; TRBD1 is a possible D gene (5 bases). The length of the CDR3 is 14 residues. The V end was cut by 0 bases, the J end by 1 base, with 9 bases between. CDR1 SQVTM and CDR2 ANQGSEA come from the germline V gene. The CDR3 loop is CSVEDRAPNTEAFF. The CDR3 bases are TGCAGCGTTGAAGACAGGGCGCCGAACACTGAAGCTTTCTTT.

This clonotype was found a few times. The J gene is TRBJ2-1, the V gene TRBV20-1, with 9 bases lining up with TRBD2. This CDR3 is 14 amino acids long. J gave up 0 bases and V 6 bases, and 3 bases lay outside the gene matches. CDR1 is DFQATT and CDR2 is SNEGSKA in the germline V gene (reference sequence). The CDR3 nucleotides read TGCAGTGCGAGTAGCGGGAGCTCCTACAATGAGCAGTTCTTC. Translation: CSASSGSSYNEQFF.

The chain is built from TRBV2 and TRBJ2-3; no firm D call. V lost 8 bases and J 4 bases, leaving 10 bases between the germline ends. This CDR3 region has 12 residues. CDR1 and CDR2 from the germline V gene are SNHLY and FYNNEI. The CDR3 sequence is CASRGPSDTQYF. DNA for the CDR3: TGTGCCAGCCGCGGACCGTCAGATACGCAGTATTTT.

The gene calls are TRBV28 and TRBJ2-7; D is undetermined. This CDR3 is built from 14 residues. The germline V gene has CDR1 MDHEN and CDR2 SYDVKM. Trimming cost V 6 bases and J 2 bases, with 14 bases left between them. CDR3: CASSPQVGPYEQYF. The CDR3 DNA follows: TGTGCCAGCAGCCCCCAGGTGGGCCCCTACGAGCAGTACTTC.

V gene TRBV5-1 combines with J gene TRBJ1-2, with D possibly TRBD1 on 6 matching bases. Trimming stripped 3 bases from V and 8 bases from J, with 14 bases between. Germline values: CDR1 SGHRS, CDR2 YFSETQ. This CDR3 spans 13 amino acids. CDR3 sequence reads: CASSSTQGLGYTF. The CDR3 region has the DNA TGCGCCAGCAGCTCGACACAGGGACTGGGCTACACCTTC.

The table lists this clonotype with many counts. The rearrangement links TRBV6-1 to TRBJ1-5; D possibly corresponds to TRBD1 (6 bases). The V end lost 7 bases, the J end lost 8 bases, and 18 bases lay between the germline ends. Per the germline V gene, CDR1 is MNHNS and CDR2 is SASEGT. CDR3 length: 14 residues. This CDR3 is CASILGGGGKPQHF. The CDR3, as DNA: TGTGCCAGCATCTTGGGAGGAGGGGGTAAGCCCCAGCATTTT.

V usage is TRBV20-1 and J usage is TRBJ2-7; TRBD2 matches 8 bases. CDR1 is DFQATT, CDR2 SNEGSKA, per germline (reference sequence). The CDR3 covers 14 residues. V gave up 0 bases and J gave up 7 bases; unmatched junction bases: 8. The CDR3 sequence is CSARDYRGGWEQYF. For the CDR3, the DNA is TGCAGTGCTAGAGATTATCGGGGGGGTTGGGAGCAGTACTTC.

In this sample, this clonotype turned up many times. The V and J genes are TRBV18 and TRBJ1-1; possible D gene TRBD1, 5 bases. The CDR3 has 13 residues. Between the trimmed V and J ends, which lost 3 bases and 11 bases, there was a span of 16 bases. Germline V CDR1 and CDR2: KGHSH, LQKENI. The CDR3: CASSPGVPEGAFF. In DNA form, the CDR3 reads TGTGCCAGCTCACCGGGTGTCCCAGAGGGGGCTTTCTTT.